This T cell receptor (beta chain) was recovered during a study of T cell responses to AZD1222 COVID-19 vaccine. Study conclusions and caveats: Donors were mostly white British, more females; clonal diversity possibly underestimated.

This CDR3 spans 15 amino acids. Germline loops: CDR1 LNHDA, CDR2 SQIVND (reference sequence). Germline trimming cut 5 bases from V and 7 bases from J; bases unmatched to any gene: 11. Clones were sequenced by immunoSEQ multiplex PCR, and TCRdb holds only the in-frame ones, with some missing. This table holds 100,000 to 130,000 clones, 90% to 95% found once. A note on this clone: Its antigen is unknown.

This TCR was recovered from an adult in good health. The sequences come from peripheral blood, collected on day 0 of AZD1222 vaccination. The gene calls are TRBV19 and TRBJ2-1; 7 bases fit TRBD1. CDR3 sequence reads: CASSGRDRGLNEQFF. CDR3 DNA sequence: TGTGCCAGTAGTGGCCGGGACAGAGGTTTGAATGAGCAGTTCTTC.